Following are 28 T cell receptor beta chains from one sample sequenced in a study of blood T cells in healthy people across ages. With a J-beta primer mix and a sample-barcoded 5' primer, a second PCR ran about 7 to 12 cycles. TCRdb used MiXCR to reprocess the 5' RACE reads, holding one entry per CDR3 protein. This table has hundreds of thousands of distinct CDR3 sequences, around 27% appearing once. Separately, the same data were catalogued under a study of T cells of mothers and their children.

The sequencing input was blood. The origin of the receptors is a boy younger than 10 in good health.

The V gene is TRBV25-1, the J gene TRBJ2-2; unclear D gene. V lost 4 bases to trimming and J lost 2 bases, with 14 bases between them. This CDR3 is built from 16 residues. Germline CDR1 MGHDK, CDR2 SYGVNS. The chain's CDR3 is CASSGGTSANTGELFF. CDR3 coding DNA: TGTGCCAGCAGTGGAGGCACCTCCGCCAACACCGGGGAGCTGTTTTTT.

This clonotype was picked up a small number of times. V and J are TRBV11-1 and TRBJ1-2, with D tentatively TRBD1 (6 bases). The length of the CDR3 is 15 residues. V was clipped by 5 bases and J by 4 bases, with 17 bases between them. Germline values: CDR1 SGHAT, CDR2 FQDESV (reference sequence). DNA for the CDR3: TGTGCCAGCAGCCCAGGGACACTCCTGACCTATGGCTACACCTTC. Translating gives CASSPGTLLTYGYTF.

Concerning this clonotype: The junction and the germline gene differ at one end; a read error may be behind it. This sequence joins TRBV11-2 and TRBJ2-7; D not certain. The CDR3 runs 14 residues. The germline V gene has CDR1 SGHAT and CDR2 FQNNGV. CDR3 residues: CVSSYWTESYEQYF. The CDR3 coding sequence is TGTGTCAGCAGCTACTGGACGGAATCCTACGAGCAGTACTTC. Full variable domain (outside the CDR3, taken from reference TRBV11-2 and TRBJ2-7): EAGVAQSPRYKIIEKRQSVAFWCNPISGHATLYWYQQILGQGPKLLIQFQNNGVVDDSQLPKDRFSAERLKGVDSTLKIQPAKLEDSAVYLCVSSYWTESYEQYFGPGTRLTVT.

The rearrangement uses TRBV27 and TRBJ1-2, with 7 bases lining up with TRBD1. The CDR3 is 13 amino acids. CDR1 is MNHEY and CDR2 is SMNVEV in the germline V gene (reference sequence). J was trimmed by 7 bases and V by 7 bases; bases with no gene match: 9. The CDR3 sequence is CASKLDDRAGYTF. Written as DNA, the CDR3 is TGTGCCAGCAAGCTAGACGACAGGGCTGGCTACACCTTC.

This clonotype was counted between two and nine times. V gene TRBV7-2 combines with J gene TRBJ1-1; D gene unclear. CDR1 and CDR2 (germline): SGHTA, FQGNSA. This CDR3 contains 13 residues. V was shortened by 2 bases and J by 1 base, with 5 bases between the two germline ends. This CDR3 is CASSLKSNTEAFF. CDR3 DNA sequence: TGTGCCAGCAGCTTAAAATCGAACACTGAAGCTTTCTTT.

The CDR3 DNA follows: TGTGCCAGCAGCCTAAAAGGGGGCATCGTGACCCAGTACTTC. Amino acid sequence: CASSLKGGIVTQYF. The chain recombines TRBV7-2 with TRBJ2-5; 7 positions agree with TRBD1. Germline V lookup: CDR1 SGHTA, CDR2 FQGNSA. V gave up 5 bases and J gave up 7 bases; unmatched junction bases: 10. CDR3 length: 14 amino acids.

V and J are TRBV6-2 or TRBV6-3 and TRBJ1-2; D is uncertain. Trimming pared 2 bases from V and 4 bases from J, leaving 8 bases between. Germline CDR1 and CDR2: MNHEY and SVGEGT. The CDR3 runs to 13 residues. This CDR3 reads CASSYEGSYGYTF. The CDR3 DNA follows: TGTGCCAGCAGTTACGAGGGCTCCTATGGCTACACCTTC.

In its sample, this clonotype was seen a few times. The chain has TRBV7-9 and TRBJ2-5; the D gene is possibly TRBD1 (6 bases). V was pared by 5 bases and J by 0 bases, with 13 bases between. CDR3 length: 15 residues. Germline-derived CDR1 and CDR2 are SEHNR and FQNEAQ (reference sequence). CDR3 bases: TGTGCCAGCAGCCCAAGGGACACGTACCAAGAGACCCAGTACTTC. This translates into CASSPRDTYQETQYF.

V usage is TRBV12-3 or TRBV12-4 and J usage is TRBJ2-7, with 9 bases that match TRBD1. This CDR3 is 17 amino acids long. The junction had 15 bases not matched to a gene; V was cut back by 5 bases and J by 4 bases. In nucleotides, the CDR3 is TGTGCCAGCAGTCTCCGGACTCCGGGACAGGGCAATTACGAGCAGTACTTC. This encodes CASSLRTPGQGNYEQYF.

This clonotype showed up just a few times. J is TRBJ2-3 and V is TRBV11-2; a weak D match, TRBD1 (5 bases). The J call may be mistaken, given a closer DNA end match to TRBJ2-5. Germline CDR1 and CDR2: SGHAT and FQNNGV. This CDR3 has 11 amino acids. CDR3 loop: CASSPQDTQYF. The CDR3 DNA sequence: TGTGCCAGCAGTCCACAGGACACCCAGTACTTC.

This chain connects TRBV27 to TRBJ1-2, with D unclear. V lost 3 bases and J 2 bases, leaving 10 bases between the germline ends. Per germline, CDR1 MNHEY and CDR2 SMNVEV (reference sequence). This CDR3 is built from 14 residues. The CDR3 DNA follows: TGTGCCAGCAGTTTTGGTCGATCCAACTATGGCTACACCTTC. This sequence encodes CASSFGRSNYGYTF.

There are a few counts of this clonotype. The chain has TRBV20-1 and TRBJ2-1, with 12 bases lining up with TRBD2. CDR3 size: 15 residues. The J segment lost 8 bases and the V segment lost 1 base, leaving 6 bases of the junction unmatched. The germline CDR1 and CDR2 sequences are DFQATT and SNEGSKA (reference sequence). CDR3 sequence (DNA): TGCAGTGCTAGAGTCCTAGCGGGAGGGCCATATGAGCAGTTCTTC. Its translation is CSARVLAGGPYEQFF.

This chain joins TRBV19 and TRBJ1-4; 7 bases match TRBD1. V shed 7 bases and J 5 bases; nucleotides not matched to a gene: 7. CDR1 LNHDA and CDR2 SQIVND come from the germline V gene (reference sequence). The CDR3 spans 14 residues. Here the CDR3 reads CASTPDRWNEKLFF. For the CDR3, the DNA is TGTGCCAGTACCCCGGACAGGTGGAATGAAAAACTGTTTTTT.

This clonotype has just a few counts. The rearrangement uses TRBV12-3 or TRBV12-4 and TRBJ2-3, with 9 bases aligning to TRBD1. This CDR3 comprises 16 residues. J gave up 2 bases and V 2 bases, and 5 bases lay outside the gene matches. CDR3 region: CASSLNRGRFTDTQYF. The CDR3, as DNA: TGTGCCAGCAGTTTAAACAGGGGGCGGTTCACAGATACGCAGTATTTT.

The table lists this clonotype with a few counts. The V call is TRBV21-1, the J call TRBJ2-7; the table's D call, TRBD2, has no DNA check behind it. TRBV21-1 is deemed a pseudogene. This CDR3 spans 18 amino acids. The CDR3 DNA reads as TGTGCCAGCAGCAAAGGAAAGGACGGCGGGACTAAAGGCTACGAGCAGTACTTC. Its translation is CASSKGKDGGTKGYEQYF.

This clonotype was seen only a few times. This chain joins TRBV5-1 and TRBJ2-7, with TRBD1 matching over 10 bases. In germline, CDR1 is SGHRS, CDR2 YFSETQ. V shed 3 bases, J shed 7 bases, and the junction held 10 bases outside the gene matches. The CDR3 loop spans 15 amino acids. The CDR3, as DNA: TGCGCCAGCAGCTATGCCGGGACAGGGGCCCGTGAGCAGTACTTC. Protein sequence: CASSYAGTGAREQYF.

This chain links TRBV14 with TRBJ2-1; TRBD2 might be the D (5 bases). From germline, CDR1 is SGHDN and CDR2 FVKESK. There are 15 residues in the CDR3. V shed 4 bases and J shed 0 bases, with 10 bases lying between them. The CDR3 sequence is CASSLLASSYNEQFF. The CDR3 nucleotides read TGTGCCAGCAGCCTCCTAGCTTCCTCCTACAATGAGCAGTTCTTC. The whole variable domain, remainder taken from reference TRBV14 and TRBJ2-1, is EAGVTQFPSHSVIEKGQTVTLRCDPISGHDNLYWYRRVMGKEIKFLLHFVKESKQDESGMPNNRFLAERTGGTYSTLKVQPAELEDSGVYFCASSLLASSYNEQFFGPGTRLTVL.

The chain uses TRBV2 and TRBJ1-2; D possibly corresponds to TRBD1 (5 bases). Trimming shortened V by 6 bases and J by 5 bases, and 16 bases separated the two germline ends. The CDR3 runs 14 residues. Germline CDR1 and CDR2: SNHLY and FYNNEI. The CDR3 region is CASRRDGSSYGYTF. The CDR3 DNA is TGTGCCAGCAGGAGGGACGGATCCAGTTATGGCTACACCTTC.

In nucleotides, the CDR3 is TGTGCCAGCAGCCGCCGGACTAGCGGACGCACAGATACGCAGTATTTT. Translated, it gives CASSRRTSGRTDTQYF. V gene TRBV7-2 combines with J gene TRBJ2-3; 10 nucleotides align to TRBD2. The V gene end was trimmed by 5 bases and the J gene end by 1 base; junction bases not matched to a gene: 6. Germline CDR1 and CDR2: SGHTA and FQGNSA. The CDR3 contains 16 residues.

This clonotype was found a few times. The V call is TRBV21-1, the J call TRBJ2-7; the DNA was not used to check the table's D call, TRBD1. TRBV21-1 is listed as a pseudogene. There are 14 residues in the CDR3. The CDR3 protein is CASSLYRARREQYF. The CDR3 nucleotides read TGTGCCAGCAGCCTTTACAGGGCTCGACGCGAGCAGTACTTC.

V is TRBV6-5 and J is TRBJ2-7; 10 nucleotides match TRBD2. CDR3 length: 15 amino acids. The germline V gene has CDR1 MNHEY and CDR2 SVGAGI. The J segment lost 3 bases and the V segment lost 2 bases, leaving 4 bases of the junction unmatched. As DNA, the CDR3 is TGTGCCAGCAGTTACGTTAGGACTAGCGGCTACGAGCAGTACTTC. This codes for CASSYVRTSGYEQYF.

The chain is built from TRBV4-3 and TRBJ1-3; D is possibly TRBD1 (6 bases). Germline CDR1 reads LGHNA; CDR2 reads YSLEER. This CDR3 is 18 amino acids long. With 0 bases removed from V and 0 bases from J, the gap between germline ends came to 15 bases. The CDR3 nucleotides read TGCGCCAGCAGCCAAGATTTTTTGGGGGACAACTCTGGAAACACCATATATTTT. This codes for CASSQDFLGDNSGNTIYF.

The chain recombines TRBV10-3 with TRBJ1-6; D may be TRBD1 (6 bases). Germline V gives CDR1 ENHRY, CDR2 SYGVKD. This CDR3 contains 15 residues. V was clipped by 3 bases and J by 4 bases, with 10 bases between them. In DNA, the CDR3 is TGTGCCATCAGTGAAGTTGGACAGTATAATTCACCCCTCCACTTT. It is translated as CAISEVGQYNSPLHF.

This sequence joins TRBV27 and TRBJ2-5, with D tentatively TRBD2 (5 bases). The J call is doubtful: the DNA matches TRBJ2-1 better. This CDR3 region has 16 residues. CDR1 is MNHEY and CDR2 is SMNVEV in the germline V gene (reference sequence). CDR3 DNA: TGTGCCAGCAGTTCAAGTGGGAAGCGGTCTTCCCGCGAGCAGTTCTTC. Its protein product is CASSSSGKRSSREQFF.

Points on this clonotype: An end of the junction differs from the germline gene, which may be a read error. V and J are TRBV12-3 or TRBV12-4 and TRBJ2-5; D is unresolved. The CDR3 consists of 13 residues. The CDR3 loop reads CASSLESEESQYF. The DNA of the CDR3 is TGTGCCAGCAGTTTAGAGTCGGAAGAGAGCCAGTACTTC.

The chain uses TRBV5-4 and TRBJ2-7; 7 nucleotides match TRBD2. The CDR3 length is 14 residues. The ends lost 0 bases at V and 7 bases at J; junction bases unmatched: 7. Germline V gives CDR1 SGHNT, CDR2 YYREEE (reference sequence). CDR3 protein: CASSLGGRAREQYF. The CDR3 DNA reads TGTGCCAGCAGCTTGGGGGGGAGGGCGCGTGAGCAGTACTTC. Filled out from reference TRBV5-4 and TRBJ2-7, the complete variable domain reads ETGVTQSPTHLIKTRGQQVTLRCSSQSGHNTVSWYQQALGQGPQFIFQYYREEENGRGNFPPRFSGLQFPNYSSELNVNALELDDSALYLCASSLGGRAREQYFGPGTRLTVT.

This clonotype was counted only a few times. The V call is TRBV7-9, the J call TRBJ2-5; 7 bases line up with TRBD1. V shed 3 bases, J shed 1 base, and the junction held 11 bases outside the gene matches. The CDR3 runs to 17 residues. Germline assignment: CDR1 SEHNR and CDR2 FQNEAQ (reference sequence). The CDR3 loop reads CASSLGLDRARQETQYF. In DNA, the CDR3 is TGTGCCAGCAGCTTGGGCCTCGACAGGGCTCGCCAAGAGACCCAGTACTTC.

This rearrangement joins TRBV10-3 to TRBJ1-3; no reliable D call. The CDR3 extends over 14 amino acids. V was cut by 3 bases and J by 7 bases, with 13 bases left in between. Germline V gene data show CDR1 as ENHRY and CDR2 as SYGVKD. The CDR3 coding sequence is TGTGCCATCAGTGATATTGTCAGCGGGAACACCATATATTTT. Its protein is CAISDIVSGNTIYF.